Presented here are 25 T cell receptor beta chains from one specimen sequenced in a study of PD-1 blockade in classical Hodgkin lymphoma. Using immunoSEQ multiplex PCR, the repertoire was profiled, and TCRdb retains in-frame clones only, with some absent. The sample includes tens of thousands of clones, 80% to 90% of them seen just once. Each patient experienced a relapse that followed autologous stem cell transplantation, and brentuximab vedotin exposure varied. Sequenced material: peripheral blood mononuclear cells (PBMCs), taken at baseline. These receptors were collected from a human donor with classical Hodgkin lymphoma.

The chain uses TRBV27 and TRBJ2-5; no reliable D call. Trimming took off 6 bases at V and 5 bases at J, with 7 bases between the two ends. This CDR3 contains 11 residues. Germline assignment: CDR1 MNHEY and CDR2 SMNVEV (reference sequence). The CDR3 coding sequence is TGTGCCAGCAGAGGTGACGAGACCCAGTACTTC. This encodes CASRGDETQYF.

This rearrangement joins TRBV10-2 to TRBJ2-2; 12 bases are a match to TRBD1. CDR3 size: 21 residues. The V gene's germline CDR1 is WSHSY and CDR2 SAAADI. Unmatched junction bases numbered 26, after V lost 11 bases and J lost 4 bases. The CDR3 nucleotides are TGCGCCCTGAGAGAGGAGTTAGGGACAGGGGGCGAAGAAAAGGCCACCGGGGAGCTGTTTTTT. Translation gives CALREELGTGGEEKATGELFF.

Only a few counts were recorded for this clone. The gene calls are TRBV5-8 and TRBJ1-2; D not resolved. Germline CDR1 and CDR2: SGHTS and YDEGEE. V lost 1 base, J lost 6 bases, and 13 bases lay in between. This CDR3 contains 14 residues. As DNA, the CDR3 is TGTGCCAGCAGCTTGTACCCACCTCGGCATGGCTACACCTTC. Encoded protein: CASSLYPPRHGYTF. Supplemented by reference TRBV5-8 and TRBJ1-2, the full variable domain reads EAGVTQSPTHLIKTRGQQATLRCSPISGHTSVYWYQQALGLGLQFLLWYDEGEERNRGNFPPRFSGRQFPNYSSELNVNALELEDSALYLCASSLYPPRHGYTFGSGTRLTVV.

The chain joins TRBV5-4 to TRBJ1-2; D is possibly TRBD1 (6 bases). Trimming took off 4 bases at V and 6 bases at J, with 19 bases between the two ends. This CDR3 is 15 amino acids long. In germline, CDR1 is SGHNT, CDR2 YYREEE (reference sequence). The CDR3 is CASSTGQLRPNGYTF. CDR3 DNA: TGTGCCAGCAGCACAGGACAGCTAAGACCCAATGGCTACACCTTC.

The V call is TRBV18, the J call TRBJ1-2; weak D call: TRBD1 (5 bases). Between the trimmed V and J ends, which lost 3 bases and 4 bases, there was a span of 12 bases. This CDR3 has 14 residues. Germline CDR1 and CDR2: KGHSH and LQKENI. CDR3 nucleotide sequence: TGTGCCAGCTCACCCGAACACAGGTTCTATGGCTACACCTTC. This sequence encodes CASSPEHRFYGYTF.

Note on this clone: At one end the junction does not follow the germline gene, possibly because of a read error. J is TRBJ1-6 and V is TRBV7-7; D uncertain. The germline CDR1 and CDR2 sequences are SSHAT and FNYEAQ (reference sequence). The CDR3 is 17 residues long. Written as DNA, the CDR3 is TGTGCTAGCAGCCAACACCCGATTTCGAGGGAAAATTCACCCCTCCACTTT. Protein product: CASSQHPISRENSPLHF.

The V call is TRBV18, the J call TRBJ1-1; no firm D call. CDR3 size: 13 residues. Deletions cut 4 bases from V and 1 base from J, with 7 bases between. Germline CDR1 KGHSH, CDR2 LQKENI. The CDR3 DNA follows: TGTGCCAGCTCACGGAATAAGAACACTGAAGCTTTCTTT. Translating gives CASSRNKNTEAFF. Variable domain in full (rest from reference TRBV18 and TRBJ1-1): NAGVMQNPRHLVRRRGQEARLRCSPMKGHSHVYWYRQLPEEGLKFMVYLQKENIIDESGMPKERFSAEFPKEGPSILRIQQVVRGDSAAYFCASSRNKNTEAFFGQGTRLTVV.

The V gene is TRBV27, the J gene TRBJ1-3; D gene unclear. Germline assignment: CDR1 MNHEY and CDR2 SMNVEV (reference sequence). V was shortened by 2 bases and J by 2 bases, with 7 bases between the two germline ends. The CDR3 spans 14 residues. As DNA, the CDR3 is TGTGCCAGCAGTTTACGAGGGACTGGAAACACCATATATTTT. It is translated as CASSLRGTGNTIYF.

Comments on this clone: At one boundary the junction diverges from the germline segment, which might be a read error. The CDR3 DNA follows: TGTGCTAGCAGCTTAGGACTAGCGGGGGGATCAGATACGCAGTATTTT. Translation gives CASSLGLAGGSDTQYF. The chain combines TRBV7-7 with TRBJ2-3; TRBD2 agrees at 14 bases. There are 16 residues in the CDR3. The V gene's germline CDR1 is SSHAT and CDR2 FNYEAQ (reference sequence). Filled out from reference TRBV7-7 and TRBJ2-3, the complete variable domain reads GAGVSQSPRYKVTKRGQDVTLRCDPISSHATLYWYQQALGQGPEFLTYFNYEAQPDKSGLPSDRFSAERPEGSISTLTIQRTEQRDSAMYRCASSLGLAGGSDTQYFGPGTRLTVL.

V and J are TRBV30 and TRBJ1-1, with D uncertain. The V end lost 0 bases, the J end lost 1 base, and 9 bases lay between the germline ends. There are 14 residues in the CDR3. CDR1 is GTSNPN and CDR2 is SVGIG in the germline V gene (reference sequence). CDR3 bases: TGTGCCTGGAGTGTAGGGAGGAGGAACACTGAAGCTTTCTTT. The encoded protein is CAWSVGRRNTEAFF.

The chain carries TRBV29-1 and TRBJ2-2; TRBD2 agrees at 7 bases. This CDR3 region has 14 residues. Germline V CDR1 and CDR2: SQVTM, ANQGSEA. V shed 5 bases and J 3 bases; nucleotides not matched to a gene: 6. As DNA, the CDR3 is TGCAGCGTTTGGGGGGGAGTGGACACCGGGGAGCTGTTTTTT. Amino acid sequence: CSVWGGVDTGELFF.

This chain joins TRBV29-1 and TRBJ1-4; possible D gene TRBD1, 5 bases. The CDR3 spans 12 residues. The ends were cut back, 7 bases at V and 4 bases at J, with 10 bases in the middle. Germline loops: CDR1 SQVTM, CDR2 ANQGSEA. CDR3 in DNA: TGCAGCGCCTTGACAGATAATGAAAAACTGTTTTTT. Protein sequence: CSALTDNEKLFF.

This CDR3 is CASSLRATGELFF. In DNA form, the CDR3 reads TGTGCCAGCAGTTTGAGAGCGACCGGGGAGCTGTTTTTT. The V gene is TRBV27, the J gene TRBJ2-2; no clear D. Trimming left V 3 bases short and J 5 bases short, with 7 bases between. Germline V gene sequence: CDR1 MNHEY, CDR2 SMNVEV (reference sequence). The CDR3 runs 13 residues.

The J gene is TRBJ2-3, the V gene TRBV4-1; 9 bases align to TRBD2. V shed 3 bases, J shed 5 bases, and the junction held 3 bases outside the gene matches. The CDR3 has 14 amino acids. Germline loops: CDR1 MGHRA, CDR2 YSYEKL. CDR3 protein: CASSHAGGLDTQYF. CDR3 sequence (DNA): TGCGCCAGCAGCCACGCGGGGGGGCTAGATACGCAGTATTTT.

The chain is built from TRBV30 and TRBJ1-2; D possibly corresponds to TRBD1 (5 bases). The CDR3 covers 13 residues. V was cut by 6 bases and J by 4 bases, with 15 bases left in between. Germline CDR1 reads GTSNPN; CDR2 reads SVGIG (reference sequence). The CDR3, as DNA: TGTGCCTGCCCGGGACTGGGGATCTATGGCTACACCTTC. Encoded protein: CACPGLGIYGYTF.

The chain has TRBV30 and TRBJ1-4; D perhaps matches TRBD1 (6 bases). CDR1 is GTSNPN, CDR2 SVGIG, per germline (reference sequence). V lost 5 bases and J lost 10, with 14 bases in between. The CDR3 has 12 amino acids. CDR3 coding DNA: TGTGCCTGGCGCGGGGGCGGGGGAAAACTGTTTTTT. Translated: CAWRGGGGKLFF.

J is TRBJ2-7 and V is TRBV9; D is unresolved. This CDR3 has 12 amino acids. With 3 bases removed from V and 5 bases from J, the gap between germline ends came to 9 bases. From germline, CDR1 is SGDLS and CDR2 YYNGEE. In DNA, the CDR3 is TGTGCCAGCAGCGGCCGGGCAGACGAGCAGTACTTC. Translated, it gives CASSGRADEQYF.

The chain is built from TRBV2 and TRBJ2-5; the D gene could be TRBD1 or TRBD2 (6 bases each). The ends were cut back, 8 bases at V and 4 bases at J, with 17 bases in the middle. The germline gives CDR1 SNHLY, CDR2 FYNNEI. CDR3 length equals 14 residues. Here the CDR3 DNA reads TGTGCCAGCCAGGGGTTGGCCGGGGGAGAGACCCAGTACTTC. As protein: CASQGLAGGETQYF.

The chain carries TRBV15 and TRBJ1-1, with no clear D. Looked up from germline, CDR1 is LNHNV and CDR2 is YYDKDF (reference sequence). Between the trimmed V and J ends, which lost 3 bases and 0 bases, there was a span of 2 bases. The CDR3 is 12 residues long. The CDR3 DNA reads TGTGCCACCAGCAGCCTGAACACTGAAGCTTTCTTT. Protein: CATSSLNTEAFF.

The chain couples TRBV5-5 to TRBJ1-1; D not certain. CDR3 length: 12 amino acids. The germline gives CDR1 SGHKS, CDR2 YYEKEE (reference sequence). V was cut by 2 bases and J by 5 bases, with 7 bases left in between. The CDR3 here is CASSLGWTEAFF. The CDR3, as DNA: TGTGCCAGCAGCTTAGGGTGGACTGAAGCTTTCTTT.

The V and J genes are TRBV13 and TRBJ2-2; 8 positions agree with TRBD2. V shed 0 bases and J 8 bases; nucleotides not matched to a gene: 8. The CDR3 runs to 16 residues. The V gene's germline CDR1 is PRHDT and CDR2 FYEKMQ (reference sequence). The CDR3: CASSLGGTRNQGELFF. CDR3 DNA sequence: TGTGCCAGCAGCTTAGGAGGGACTAGGAATCAGGGGGAGCTGTTTTTT.

The chain joins TRBV7-9 to TRBJ2-7; D remains unclear. Germline loops: CDR1 SEHNR, CDR2 FQNEAQ (reference sequence). The CDR3 has 14 residues. V shed 1 base and J shed 1 base, with 8 bases lying between them. This CDR3 reads CASSLGFFSYEQYF. DNA for the CDR3: TGTGCCAGCAGCTTAGGGTTTTTTTCCTACGAGCAGTACTTC.

The rearrangement joins TRBV5-1 to TRBJ2-3; no clear D gene. The CDR3 is 15 amino acids. The ends were cut back, 0 bases at V and 6 bases at J, with 14 bases in the middle. CDR1 and CDR2 (germline): SGHRS, YFSETQ. The CDR3 coding sequence is TGCGCCAGCAGCTTGGGGCTAGATACAGCCGATACGCAGTATTTT. Its translation: CASSLGLDTADTQYF.

This chain uses TRBV2 with TRBJ1-6; D possibly corresponds to TRBD1 (6 bases). V shed 6 bases and J shed 6 bases, with 18 bases lying between them. Germline V gene lookup returns CDR1 SNHLY and CDR2 FYNNEI. The CDR3 spans 16 residues. CDR3 region: CASRDARGASNSPLHF. CDR3 nucleotides: TGTGCCAGCAGGGACGCACGGGGGGCTAGTAATTCACCCCTCCACTTT.

The chain carries TRBV2 and TRBJ2-7, with D perhaps assigned TRBD1 or TRBD2 (5 bases each). The CDR3 consists of 10 residues. V lost 8 bases and J 11 bases, leaving 13 bases between the germline ends. CDR1 is SNHLY and CDR2 is FYNNEI in the germline V gene. The CDR3 region has the DNA TGTGCCAGCGGGGGAAGGGAAGAGTACTTC. Its protein product is CASGGREEYF.